This TCR beta chain emerged from a study of control samples from healthy donors and cancer patients. Trimming cost V 4 bases and J 6 bases; bases outside gene matches: 10. Germline V gene lookup returns CDR1 LGHDT and CDR2 YNNKEL (reference sequence). This CDR3 contains 15 residues. The method was immunoSEQ multiplex PCR; TCRdb's version includes in-frame clones alone and lacks a portion of them. The sample includes about 85,000 clones, 85% to 90% of them seen just once. The sequencing sample was made of blood. This chain links TRBV3-1 (or the pseudogene TRBV3-2) with TRBJ2-7; 9 bases are shared with TRBD1. The receptor was isolated from a woman aged 55-70 years in good health. The CDR3 is CASSPWDRDEAEQYF. The CDR3 DNA sequence: TGTGCCAGCAGCCCCTGGGACAGGGATGAAGCCGAGCAGTACTTC.